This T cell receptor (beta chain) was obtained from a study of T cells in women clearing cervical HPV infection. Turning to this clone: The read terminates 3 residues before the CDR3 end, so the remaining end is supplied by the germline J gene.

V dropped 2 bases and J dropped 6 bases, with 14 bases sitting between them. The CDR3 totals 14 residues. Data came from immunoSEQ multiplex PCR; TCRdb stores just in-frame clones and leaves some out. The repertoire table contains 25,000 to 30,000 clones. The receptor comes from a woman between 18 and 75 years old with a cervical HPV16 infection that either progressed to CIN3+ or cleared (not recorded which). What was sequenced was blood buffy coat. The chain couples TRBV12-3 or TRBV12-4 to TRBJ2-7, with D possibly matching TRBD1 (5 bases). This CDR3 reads CASSLLSREGEQYF. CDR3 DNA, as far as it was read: TGTGCCAGCAGTTTATTGTCCAGGGAAGGCGAG.